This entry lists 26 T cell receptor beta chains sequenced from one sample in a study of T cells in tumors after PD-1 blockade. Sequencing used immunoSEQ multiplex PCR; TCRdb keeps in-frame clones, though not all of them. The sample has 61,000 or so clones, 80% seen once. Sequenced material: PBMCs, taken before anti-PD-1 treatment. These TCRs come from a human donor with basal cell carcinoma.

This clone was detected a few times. CDR3 nucleotides: TGTGCCAGCAGGGATGTAAGCAGCTCCTACAATGAGCAGTTCTTC. Protein sequence: CASRDVSSSYNEQFF. This sequence joins TRBV27 and TRBJ2-1, with unresolved D. The CDR3 runs 15 residues. V was shortened by 6 bases and J by 0 bases, with 12 bases between the two germline ends. The germline CDR1 and CDR2 sequences are MNHEY and SMNVEV (reference sequence).

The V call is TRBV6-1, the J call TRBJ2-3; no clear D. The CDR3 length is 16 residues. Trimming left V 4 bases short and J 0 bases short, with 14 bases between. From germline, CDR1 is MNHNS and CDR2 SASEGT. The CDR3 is CASSGGTGASTDTQYF. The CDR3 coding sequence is TGTGCCAGCAGTGGGGGTACTGGAGCTAGCACAGATACGCAGTATTTT.

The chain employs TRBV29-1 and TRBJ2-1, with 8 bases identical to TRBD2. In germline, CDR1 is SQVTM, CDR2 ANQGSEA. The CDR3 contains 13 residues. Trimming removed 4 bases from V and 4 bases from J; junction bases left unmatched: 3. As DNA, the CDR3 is TGCAGCGTTGGAGAGCGGGGGTACAATGAGCAGTTCTTC. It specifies CSVGERGYNEQFF.

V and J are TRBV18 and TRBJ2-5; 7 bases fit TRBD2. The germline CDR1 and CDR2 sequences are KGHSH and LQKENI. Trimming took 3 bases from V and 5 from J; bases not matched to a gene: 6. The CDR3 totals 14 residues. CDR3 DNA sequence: TGTGCCAGCTCACCTTTGACTAGCCAGGAGACCCAGTACTTC. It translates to CASSPLTSQETQYF.

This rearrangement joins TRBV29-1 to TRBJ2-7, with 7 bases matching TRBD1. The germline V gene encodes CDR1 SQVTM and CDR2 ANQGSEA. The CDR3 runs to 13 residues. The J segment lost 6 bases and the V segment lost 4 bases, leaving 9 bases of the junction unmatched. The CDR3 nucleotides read TGCAGCGTTGTTAGTGCAGGGGGAAGCGAGCAGTACTTC. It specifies CSVVSAGGSEQYF.

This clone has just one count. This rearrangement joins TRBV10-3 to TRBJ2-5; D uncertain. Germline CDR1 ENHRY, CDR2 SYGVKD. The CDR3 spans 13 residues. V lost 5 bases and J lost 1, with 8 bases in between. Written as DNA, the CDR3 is TGTGCCATCAGTATCGTTCTCCAAGAGACCCAGTACTTC. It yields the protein CAISIVLQETQYF.

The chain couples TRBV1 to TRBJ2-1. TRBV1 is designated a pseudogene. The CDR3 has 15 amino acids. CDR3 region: CTSSHLRDTYNEQFF. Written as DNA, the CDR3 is TGCACCAGCAGCCATTTGCGGGACACTTACAATGAGCAGTTCTTC.

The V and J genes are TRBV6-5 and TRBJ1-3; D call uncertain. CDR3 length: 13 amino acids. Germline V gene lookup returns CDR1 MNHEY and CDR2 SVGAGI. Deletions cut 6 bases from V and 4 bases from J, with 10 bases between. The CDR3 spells CASRDMSGNTIYF. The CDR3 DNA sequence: TGTGCCAGCAGAGACATGTCAGGAAACACCATATATTTT.

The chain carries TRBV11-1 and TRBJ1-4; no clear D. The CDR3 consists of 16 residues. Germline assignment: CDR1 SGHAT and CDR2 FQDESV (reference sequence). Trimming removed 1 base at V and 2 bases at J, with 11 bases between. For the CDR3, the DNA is TGTGCCAGCAGCTTAGGCGACCAACAGACTAATGAAAAACTGTTTTTT. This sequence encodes CASSLGDQQTNEKLFF.

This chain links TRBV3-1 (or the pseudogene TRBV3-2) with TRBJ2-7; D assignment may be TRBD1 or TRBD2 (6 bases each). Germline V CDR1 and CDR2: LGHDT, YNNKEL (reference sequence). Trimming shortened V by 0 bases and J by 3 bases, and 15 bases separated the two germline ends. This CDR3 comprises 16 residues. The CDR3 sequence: CASSQDPGGFGYEQYF. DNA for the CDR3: TGTGCCAGCAGCCAAGATCCCGGGGGCTTTGGCTACGAGCAGTACTTC.

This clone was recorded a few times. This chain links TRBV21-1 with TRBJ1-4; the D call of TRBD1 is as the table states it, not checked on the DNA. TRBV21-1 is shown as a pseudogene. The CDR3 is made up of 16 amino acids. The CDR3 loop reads CASSKEEGTGVEKLFF. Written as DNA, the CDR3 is TGTGCCAGCAGCAAAGAGGAGGGGACAGGAGTTGAAAAACTGTTTTTT.

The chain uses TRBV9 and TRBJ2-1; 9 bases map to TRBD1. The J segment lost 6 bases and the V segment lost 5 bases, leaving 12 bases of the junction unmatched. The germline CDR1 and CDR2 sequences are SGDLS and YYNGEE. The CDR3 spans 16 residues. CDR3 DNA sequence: TGTGCCAGCAGAAAATTTGGACAGGGGATAATCAATGAGCAGTTCTTC. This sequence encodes CASRKFGQGIINEQFF.

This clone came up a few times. CDR3 residues: CASGLMGQGFYGYTF. The CDR3 DNA sequence: TGTGCCAGCGGGTTAATGGGACAGGGGTTCTATGGCTACACCTTC. The V gene is TRBV27, the J gene TRBJ1-2, with 10 bases matching TRBD1. The CDR3 totals 15 residues. Per the germline V gene, CDR1 is MNHEY and CDR2 is SMNVEV (reference sequence). V lost 8 bases and J lost 4; bases outside the gene matches: 10.

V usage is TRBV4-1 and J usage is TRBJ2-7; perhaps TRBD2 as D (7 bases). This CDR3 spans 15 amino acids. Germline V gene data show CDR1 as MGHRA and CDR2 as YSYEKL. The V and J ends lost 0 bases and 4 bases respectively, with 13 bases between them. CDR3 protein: CASSQEDGGPYEQYF. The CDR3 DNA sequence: TGCGCCAGCAGCCAAGAGGACGGGGGGCCTTACGAGCAGTACTTC.

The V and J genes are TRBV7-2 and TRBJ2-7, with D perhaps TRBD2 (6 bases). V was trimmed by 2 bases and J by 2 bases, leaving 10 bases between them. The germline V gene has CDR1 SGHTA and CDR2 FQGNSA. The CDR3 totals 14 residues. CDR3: CASSLLASTYEQYF. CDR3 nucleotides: TGTGCCAGCAGCTTACTAGCGTCGACCTACGAGCAGTACTTC.

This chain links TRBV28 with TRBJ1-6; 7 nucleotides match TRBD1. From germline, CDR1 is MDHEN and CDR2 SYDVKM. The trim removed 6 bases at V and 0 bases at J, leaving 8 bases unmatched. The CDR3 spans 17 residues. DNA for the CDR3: TGTGCCAGCAGCTCAGACAGGGAGAGCTCCTATAATTCACCCCTCCACTTT. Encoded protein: CASSSDRESSYNSPLHF.

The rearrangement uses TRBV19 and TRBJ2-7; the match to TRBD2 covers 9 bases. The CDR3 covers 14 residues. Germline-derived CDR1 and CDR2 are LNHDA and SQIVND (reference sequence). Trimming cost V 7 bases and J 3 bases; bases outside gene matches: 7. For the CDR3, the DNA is TGTGCCAGTAAGGATGTTAGCGGGGGCTACGAGCAGTACTTC. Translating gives CASKDVSGGYEQYF.

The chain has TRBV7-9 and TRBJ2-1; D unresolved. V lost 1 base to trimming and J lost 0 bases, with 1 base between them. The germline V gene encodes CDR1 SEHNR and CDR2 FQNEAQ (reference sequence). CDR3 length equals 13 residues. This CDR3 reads CASSLVSYNEQFF. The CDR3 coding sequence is TGTGCCAGCAGCTTAGTCTCCTACAATGAGCAGTTCTTC. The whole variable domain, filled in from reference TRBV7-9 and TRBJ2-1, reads DTGVSQNPRHKITKRGQNVTFRCDPISEHNRLYWYRQTLGQGPEFLTYFQNEAQLEKSRLLSDRFSAERPKGSFSTLEIQRTEQGDSAMYLCASSLVSYNEQFFGPGTRLTVL.

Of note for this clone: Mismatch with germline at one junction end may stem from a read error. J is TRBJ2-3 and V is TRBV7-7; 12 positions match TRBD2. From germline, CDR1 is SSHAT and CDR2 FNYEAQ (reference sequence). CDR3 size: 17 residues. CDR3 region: CASSPGLAGSSTDTQYF. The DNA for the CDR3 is TGTGCTAGCAGCCCAGGACTAGCGGGGTCTAGCACAGATACGCAGTATTTT.

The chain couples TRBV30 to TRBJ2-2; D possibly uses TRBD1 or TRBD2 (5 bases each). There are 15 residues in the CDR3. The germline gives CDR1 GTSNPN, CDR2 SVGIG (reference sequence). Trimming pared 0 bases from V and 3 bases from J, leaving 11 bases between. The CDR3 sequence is CAWSVNGADTGELFF. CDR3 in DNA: TGTGCCTGGAGTGTAAACGGGGCGGACACCGGGGAGCTGTTTTTT.

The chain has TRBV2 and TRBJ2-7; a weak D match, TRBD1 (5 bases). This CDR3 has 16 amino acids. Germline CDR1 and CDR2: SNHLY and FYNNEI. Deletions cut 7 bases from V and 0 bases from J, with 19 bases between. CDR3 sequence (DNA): TGTGCCAGCAATAGCCATGGGGCGAGAAGCTCCTACGAGCAGTACTTC. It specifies CASNSHGARSSYEQYF.

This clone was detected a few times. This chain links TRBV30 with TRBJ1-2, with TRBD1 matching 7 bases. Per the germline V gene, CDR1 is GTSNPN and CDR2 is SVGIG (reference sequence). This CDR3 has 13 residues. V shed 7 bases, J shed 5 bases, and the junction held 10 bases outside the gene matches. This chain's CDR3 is CASPHRGSYGYTF. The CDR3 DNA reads TGTGCCTCCCCACACAGGGGCAGTTATGGCTACACCTTC.

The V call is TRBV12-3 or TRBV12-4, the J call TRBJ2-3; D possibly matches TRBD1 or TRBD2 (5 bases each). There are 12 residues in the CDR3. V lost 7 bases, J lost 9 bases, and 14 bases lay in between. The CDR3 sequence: CASTFTRGTQYF. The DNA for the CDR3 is TGTGCCAGCACTTTTACGAGGGGCACGCAGTATTTT.

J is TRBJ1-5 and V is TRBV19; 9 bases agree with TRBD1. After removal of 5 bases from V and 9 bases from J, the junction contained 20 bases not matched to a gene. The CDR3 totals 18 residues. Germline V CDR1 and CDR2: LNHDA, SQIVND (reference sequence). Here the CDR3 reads CASSGAGTGPLLSGPQHF. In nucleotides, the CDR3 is TGTGCCAGTAGTGGGGCCGGGACAGGGCCACTACTCTCCGGGCCCCAGCATTTT.

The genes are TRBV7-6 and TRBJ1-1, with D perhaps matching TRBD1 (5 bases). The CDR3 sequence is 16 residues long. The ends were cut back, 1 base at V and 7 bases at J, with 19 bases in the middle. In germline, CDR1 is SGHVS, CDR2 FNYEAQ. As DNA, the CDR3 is TGTGCCAGCAGCTTAGTTCGGGCGGGACGAGAGGGTGAAGCTTTCTTT. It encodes CASSLVRAGREGEAFF.

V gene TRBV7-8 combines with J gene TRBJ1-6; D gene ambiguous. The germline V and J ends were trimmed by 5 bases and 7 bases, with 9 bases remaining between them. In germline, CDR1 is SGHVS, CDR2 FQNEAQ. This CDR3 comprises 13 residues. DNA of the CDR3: TGTGCCAGCAGCGAGTCGCTGAATTCACCCCTCCACTTT. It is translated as CASSESLNSPLHF.